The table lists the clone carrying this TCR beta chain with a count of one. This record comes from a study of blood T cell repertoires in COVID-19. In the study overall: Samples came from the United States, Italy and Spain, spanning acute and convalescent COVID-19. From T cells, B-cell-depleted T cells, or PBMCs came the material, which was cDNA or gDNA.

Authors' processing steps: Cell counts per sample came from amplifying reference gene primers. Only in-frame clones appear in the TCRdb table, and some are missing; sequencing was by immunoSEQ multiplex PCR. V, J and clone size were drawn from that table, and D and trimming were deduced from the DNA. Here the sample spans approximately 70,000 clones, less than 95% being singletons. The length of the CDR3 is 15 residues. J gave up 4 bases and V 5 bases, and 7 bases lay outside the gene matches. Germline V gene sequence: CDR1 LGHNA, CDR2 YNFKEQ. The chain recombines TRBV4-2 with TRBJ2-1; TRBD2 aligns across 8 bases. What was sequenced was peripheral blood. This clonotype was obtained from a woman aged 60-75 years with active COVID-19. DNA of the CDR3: TGTGCCAGCAGCTCCGGGACTAGGAATTACAATGAGCAGTTCTTC. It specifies CASSSGTRNYNEQFF.